There are many counts of the clone carrying this T cell receptor (beta chain). Preparation of the TCRbeta library was carried out with unique molecular identifiers. Each CDR3 protein is one row after TCRdb ran MiXCR on the PCR reads. The table shows under 75,000 distinct CDR3 sequences, with around 9.9% occurring only once. The V gene's germline CDR1 is SGHDT and CDR2 YYEEEE. V lost 5 bases to trimming and J lost 1 base, with 9 bases between them. CDR3 length: 13 amino acids. The sample comes from a study of T-cell reconstitution after alpha-beta-depleted transplantation in children. Source: PBMCs, taken before TCRalphabeta/CD19-depleted stem cell transplant. This chain links TRBV5-6 with TRBJ1-1; TRBD1 is a possible D gene (5 bases). The sequence was collected from a boy between 10 and 17 years old with acute myeloid leukemia, due to receive a stem cell transplant. The CDR3 sequence: CASRAGGNTEAFF. CDR3 coding DNA: TGTGCCAGCAGGGCCGGGGGGAACACTGAAGCTTTCTTT.